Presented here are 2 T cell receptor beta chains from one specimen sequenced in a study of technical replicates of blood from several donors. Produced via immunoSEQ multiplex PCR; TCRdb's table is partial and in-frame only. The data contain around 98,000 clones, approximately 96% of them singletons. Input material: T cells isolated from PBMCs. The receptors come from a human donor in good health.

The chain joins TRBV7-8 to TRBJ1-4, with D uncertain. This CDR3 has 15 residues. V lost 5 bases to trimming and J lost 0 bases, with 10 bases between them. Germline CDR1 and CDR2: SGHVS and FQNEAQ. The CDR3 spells CASSTPGTTNEKLFF. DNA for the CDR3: TGTGCCAGCAGCACTCCGGGGACAACTAATGAAAAACTGTTTTTT.

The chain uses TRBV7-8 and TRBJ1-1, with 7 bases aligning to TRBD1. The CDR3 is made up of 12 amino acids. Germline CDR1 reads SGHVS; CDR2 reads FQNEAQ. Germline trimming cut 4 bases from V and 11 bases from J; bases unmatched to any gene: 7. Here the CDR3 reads CASSSDRSNAFF. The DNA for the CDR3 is TGTGCCAGCAGCTCGGACAGGTCCAACGCTTTCTTT. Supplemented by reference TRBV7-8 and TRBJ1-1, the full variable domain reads GAGVSQSPRYKVAKRGQDVALRCDPISGHVSLFWYQQALGQGPEFLTYFQNEAQLDKSGLPSDRFFAERPEGSVSTLKIQRTQQEDSAVYLCASSSDRSNAFFGQGTRLTVV.